This T cell receptor beta chain comes out of a study of T-cell reconstitution after alpha-beta-depleted transplantation in children. Unique molecular identifiers were used to barcode this TCRbeta library. TCRdb independently ran MiXCR on the PCR reads; one entry per CDR3 protein. The table lists approximately 190,000 distinct CDR3 sequences, 6.3% of them singletons. The sequence was collected from a girl under three years old with combined immunodeficiency, due to receive a stem cell transplant. The specimen comprised PBMCs, sampled before TCRalphabeta/CD19-depleted stem cell transplant.

The CDR3 is CAWRGEQTYEQYF. The CDR3 nucleotides read TGTGCCTGGAGGGGGGAACAAACCTACGAGCAGTACTTC. This chain links TRBV30 with TRBJ2-7, with D perhaps given as TRBD1 or TRBD2 (5 bases each). Trimming left V 3 bases short and J 2 bases short, with 11 bases between. This CDR3 contains 13 residues. CDR1 GTSNPN and CDR2 SVGIG come from the germline V gene (reference sequence). Full variable domain (remainder filled in from reference TRBV30 and TRBJ2-7): SQTIHQWPATLVQPVGSPLSLECTVEGTSNPNLYWYRQAAGRGLQLLFYSVGIGQISSEVPQNLSASRPQDRQFILSSKKLLLSDSGFYLCAWRGEQTYEQYFGPGTRLTVT.